The clone carrying this TCR beta chain occurred a few times. Its antigen remains unknown. Assay used: immunoSEQ multiplex PCR; TCRdb lists only in-frame clones, some missing. The sample has about 150,000 clones; roughly 90% are singletons. The source of the sample is a study of T cell responses to AZD1222 COVID-19 vaccine. Notes on the study in general: After the peak T cell response, and only then, were repertoires sampled. There were mostly white British donors and more females than males, and clonal diversity was possibly underestimated. Seropositive status at baseline applied to only six AZD1222 recipients. Among spike-specific TCRs, nearly half reportedly target unmutated variant regions.

This receptor was taken from an adult in good health. Sequencing was performed on peripheral blood, taken on day 0 of MenACWY control vaccination.

The CDR3 sequence: CASTSRGGTEAFF. The CDR3 DNA follows: TGTGCCAGCACCTCCAGGGGTGGGACTGAAGCTTTCTTT. The rearrangement links TRBV7-9 to TRBJ1-1; D might be TRBD1 (6 bases). Trimming took 7 bases from V and 5 from J, leaving 14 bases between them. The CDR3 has 13 amino acids. Germline V gives CDR1 SEHNR, CDR2 FQNEAQ (reference sequence). Complete variable domain (other parts from reference TRBV7-9 and TRBJ1-1): DTGVSQNPRHKITKRGQNVTFRCDPISEHNRLYWYRQTLGQGPEFLTYFQNEAQLEKSRLLSDRFSAERPKGSFSTLEIQRTEQGDSAMYLCASTSRGGTEAFFGQGTRLTVV.